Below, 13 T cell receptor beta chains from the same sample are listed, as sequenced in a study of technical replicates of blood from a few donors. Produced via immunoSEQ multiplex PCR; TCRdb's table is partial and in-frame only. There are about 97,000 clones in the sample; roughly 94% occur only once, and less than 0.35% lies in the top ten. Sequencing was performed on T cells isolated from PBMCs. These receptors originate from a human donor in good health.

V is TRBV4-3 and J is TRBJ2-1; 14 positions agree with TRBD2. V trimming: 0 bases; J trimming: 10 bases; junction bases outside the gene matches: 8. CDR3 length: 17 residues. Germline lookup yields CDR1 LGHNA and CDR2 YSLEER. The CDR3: CASSQDGTSGSYREQFF. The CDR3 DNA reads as TGCGCCAGCAGCCAAGATGGGACTAGCGGGAGTTACCGGGAGCAGTTCTTC.

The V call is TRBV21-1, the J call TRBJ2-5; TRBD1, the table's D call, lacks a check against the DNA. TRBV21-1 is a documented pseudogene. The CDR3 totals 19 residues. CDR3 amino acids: CASSKYLIRTGEPKETQYF. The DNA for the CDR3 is TGTGCCAGCAGCAAGTATCTTATCAGGACAGGCGAACCTAAAGAGACCCAGTACTTC.

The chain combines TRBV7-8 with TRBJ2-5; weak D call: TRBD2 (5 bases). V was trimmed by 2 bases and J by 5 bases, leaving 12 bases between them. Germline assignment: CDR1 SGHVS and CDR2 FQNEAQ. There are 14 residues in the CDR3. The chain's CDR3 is CASSLTAGWETQYF. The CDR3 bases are TGTGCCAGCAGCTTAACGGCGGGCTGGGAGACCCAGTACTTC.

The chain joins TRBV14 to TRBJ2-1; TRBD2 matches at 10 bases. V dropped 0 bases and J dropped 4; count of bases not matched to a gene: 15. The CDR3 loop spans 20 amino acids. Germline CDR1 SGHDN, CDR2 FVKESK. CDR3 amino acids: CASSQDGFMEREGYYNEQFF. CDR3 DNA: TGTGCCAGCAGCCAAGATGGGTTTATGGAGCGGGAGGGATATTACAATGAGCAGTTCTTC.

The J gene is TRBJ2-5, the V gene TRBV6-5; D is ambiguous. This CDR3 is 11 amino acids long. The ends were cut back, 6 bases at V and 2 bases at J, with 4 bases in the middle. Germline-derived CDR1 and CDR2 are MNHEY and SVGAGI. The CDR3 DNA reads TGTGCCAGCAGCCGTCAAGAGACCCAGTACTTC. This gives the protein CASSRQETQYF.

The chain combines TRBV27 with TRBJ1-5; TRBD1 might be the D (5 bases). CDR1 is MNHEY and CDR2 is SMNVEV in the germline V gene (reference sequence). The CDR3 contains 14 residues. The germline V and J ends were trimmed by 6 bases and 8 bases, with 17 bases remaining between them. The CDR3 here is CASSRSNQGEPQHF. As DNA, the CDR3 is TGTGCCAGCAGCCGATCGAACCAAGGGGAGCCCCAGCATTTT.

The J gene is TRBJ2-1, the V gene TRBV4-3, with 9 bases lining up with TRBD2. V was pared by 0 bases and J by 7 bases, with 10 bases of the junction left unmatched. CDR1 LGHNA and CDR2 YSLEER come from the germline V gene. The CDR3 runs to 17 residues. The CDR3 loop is CASSQDPYSGRRNEQFF. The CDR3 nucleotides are TGCGCCAGCAGCCAAGATCCGTATAGCGGGAGAAGAAATGAGCAGTTCTTC.

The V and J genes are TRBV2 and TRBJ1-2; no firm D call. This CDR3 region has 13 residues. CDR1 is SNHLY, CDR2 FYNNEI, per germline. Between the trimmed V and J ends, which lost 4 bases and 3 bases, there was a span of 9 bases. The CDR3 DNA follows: TGTGCCAGCAGTGGGCCGAATGACTATGGCTACACCTTC. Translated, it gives CASSGPNDYGYTF. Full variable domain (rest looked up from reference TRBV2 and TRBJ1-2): EPEVTQTPSHQVTQMGQEVILRCVPISNHLYFYWYRQILGQKVEFLVSFYNNEISEKSEIFDDQFSVERPDGSNFTLKIRSTKLEDSAMYFCASSGPNDYGYTFGSGTRLTVV.

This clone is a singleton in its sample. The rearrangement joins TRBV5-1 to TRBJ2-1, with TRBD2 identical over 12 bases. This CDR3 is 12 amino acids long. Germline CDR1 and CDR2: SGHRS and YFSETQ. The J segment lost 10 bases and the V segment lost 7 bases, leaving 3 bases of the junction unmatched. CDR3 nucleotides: TGCGCCAGCGCGCTAGCGGGAGGGGAGCAGTTCTTC. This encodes CASALAGGEQFF.

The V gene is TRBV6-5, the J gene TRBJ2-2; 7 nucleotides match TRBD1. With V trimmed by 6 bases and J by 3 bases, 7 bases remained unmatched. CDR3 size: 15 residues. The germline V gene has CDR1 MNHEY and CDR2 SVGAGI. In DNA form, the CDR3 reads TGTGCCAGCAGCCGGGGACAGTTATACACCGGGGAGCTGTTTTTT. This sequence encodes CASSRGQLYTGELFF.

The CDR3: CASSLPSGRTGLNNEQFF. The CDR3 coding sequence is TGTGCCAGCAGCTTACCTAGCGGGAGAACCGGACTTAACAATGAGCAGTTCTTC. The chain has TRBV11-3 and TRBJ2-1; 10 positions agree with TRBD2. V lost 2 bases and J lost 5; bases outside the gene matches: 12. The CDR3 length is 18 residues. Germline V lookup: CDR1 SGHNT, CDR2 YENEEA. The full variable domain, its missing parts supplied by reference TRBV11-3 and TRBJ2-1, is EAGVVQSPRYKIIEKKQPVAFWCNPISGHNTLYWYLQNLGQGPELLIRYENEEAVDDSQLPKDRFSAERLKGVDSTLKIQPAELGDSAVYLCASSLPSGRTGLNNEQFFGPGTRLTVL.

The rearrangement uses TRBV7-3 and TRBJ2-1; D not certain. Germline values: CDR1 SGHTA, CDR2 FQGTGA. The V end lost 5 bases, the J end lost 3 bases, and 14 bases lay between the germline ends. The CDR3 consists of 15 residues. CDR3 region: CASSLDHLIYNEQFF. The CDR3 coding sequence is TGTGCCAGCAGCCTAGATCACCTGATCTACAATGAGCAGTTCTTC. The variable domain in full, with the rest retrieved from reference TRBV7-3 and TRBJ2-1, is GAGVSQTPSNKVTEKGKYVELRCDPISGHTALYWYRQSLGQGPEFLIYFQGTGAADDSGLPNDRFFAVRPEGSVSTLKIQRTERGDSAVYLCASSLDHLIYNEQFFGPGTRLTVL.

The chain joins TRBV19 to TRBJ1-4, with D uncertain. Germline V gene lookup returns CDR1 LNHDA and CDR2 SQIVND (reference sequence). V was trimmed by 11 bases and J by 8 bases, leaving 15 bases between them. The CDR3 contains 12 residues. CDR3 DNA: TGTGCCTGTTCCAGGATAGGAGAAAAACTGTTTTTT. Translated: CACSRIGEKLFF.